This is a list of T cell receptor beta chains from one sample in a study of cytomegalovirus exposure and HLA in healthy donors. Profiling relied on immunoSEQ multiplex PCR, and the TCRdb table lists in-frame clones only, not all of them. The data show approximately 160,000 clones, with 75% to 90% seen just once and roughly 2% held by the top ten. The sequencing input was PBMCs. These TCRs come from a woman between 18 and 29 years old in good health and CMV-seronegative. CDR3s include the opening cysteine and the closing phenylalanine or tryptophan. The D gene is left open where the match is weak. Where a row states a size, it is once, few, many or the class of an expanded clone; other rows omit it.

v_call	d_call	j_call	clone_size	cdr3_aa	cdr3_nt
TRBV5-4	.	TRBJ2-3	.	CASSLQNRVRSTDTQYF	TGTGCCAGCAGCCTGCAAAACAGGGTCAGGTCAACAGATACGCAGTATTTT
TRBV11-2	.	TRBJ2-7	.	CASSFDSTYEQYF	TGTGCCAGCAGCTTCGATAGCACCTACGAGCAGTACTTC
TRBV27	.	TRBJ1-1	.	CASRNQGNTEAFF	TGTGCCAGCAGGAACCAGGGAAACACTGAAGCTTTCTTT
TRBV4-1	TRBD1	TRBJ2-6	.	CASSPQPGQGLSGANVLTF	TGCGCCAGCAGCCCGCAACCGGGACAGGGCCTCTCTGGGGCCAACGTCCTGACTTTC
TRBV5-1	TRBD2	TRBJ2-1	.	CASRVAGGGEQFF	TGCGCCAGCAGGGTAGCGGGCGGCGGTGAGCAGTTCTTC
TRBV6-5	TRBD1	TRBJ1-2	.	CASSYRQGARNGYTF	TGTGCCAGCAGTTACAGACAGGGGGCAAGGAATGGCTACACCTTC
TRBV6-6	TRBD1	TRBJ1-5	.	CASTPDRDQPQHF	TGTGCCAGCACCCCGGACAGGGATCAGCCCCAGCATTTT
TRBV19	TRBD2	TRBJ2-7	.	CASSAGGGYEQYF	TGTGCCAGTAGTGCGGGGGGCGGGTACGAGCAGTACTTC
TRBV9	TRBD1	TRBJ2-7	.	CASSVGPGQIYEQYF	TGTGCCAGCAGCGTAGGCCCGGGACAGATCTACGAGCAGTACTTC
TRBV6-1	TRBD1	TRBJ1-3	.	CASRSTGAGNTIYF	TGTGCCAGCAGGTCGACAGGGGCGGGAAACACCATATATTTT
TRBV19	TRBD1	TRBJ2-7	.	CASSPPALGTGQTYEQYF	TGTGCCAGTAGTCCTCCTGCCCTAGGGACAGGGCAAACCTACGAGCAGTACTTC
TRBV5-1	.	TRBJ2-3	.	CASSRGQSTDTQYF	TGCGCCAGCAGCCGAGGACAAAGCACAGATACGCAGTATTTT
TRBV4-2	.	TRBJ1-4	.	CASSQDPGYGNEKLFF	TGTGCCAGCAGCCAAGATCCAGGGTATGGTAATGAAAAACTGTTTTTT
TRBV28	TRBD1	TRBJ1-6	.	CASSLGTGYHSPLHF	TGTGCCAGCAGTTTAGGGACAGGGTACCATTCACCCCTCCACTTT
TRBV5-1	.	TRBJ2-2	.	CASSPGLNTGELFF	TGCGCCAGCAGCCCCGGACTGAACACCGGGGAGCTGTTTTTT
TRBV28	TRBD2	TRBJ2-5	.	CASSLWVGLAVGQETQYF	TGTGCCAGCAGTTTATGGGTGGGACTAGCGGTAGGCCAAGAGACCCAGTACTTC
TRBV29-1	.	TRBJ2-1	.	CSVATTISEQFF	TGCAGCGTTGCCACTACGATCAGTGAGCAGTTCTTC
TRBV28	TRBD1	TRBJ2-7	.	CASSWGDRDYEQYF	TGTGCCAGCAGTTGGGGGGACAGGGACTACGAGCAGTACTTC
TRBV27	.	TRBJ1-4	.	CASGGGGEVTNEKLFF	TGTGCCAGCGGGGGAGGGGGGGAGGTCACTAATGAAAAACTGTTTTTT
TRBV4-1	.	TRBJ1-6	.	CASSHGQPRSRNSPLHF	TGCGCCAGCAGCCACGGACAGCCGAGATCGCGAAATTCACCCCTCCACTTT
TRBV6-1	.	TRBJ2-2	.	CASTNSANTGELFF	TGTGCCAGCACCAATAGCGCGAACACCGGGGAGCTGTTTTTT
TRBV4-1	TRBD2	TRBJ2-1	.	CASSQVMLAGYVNEQFF	TGCGCCAGCAGCCAAGTCATGCTAGCGGGATACGTTAATGAGCAGTTCTTC
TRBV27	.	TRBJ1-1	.	CASSLTRLNTEAFF	TGTGCCAGCAGTTTGACACGTCTGAACACTGAAGCTTTCTTT
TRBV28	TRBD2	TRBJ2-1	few	CASSLFNLAGLLYNEQFF	TGTGCCAGCAGTTTGTTCAACCTAGCGGGACTCCTATACAATGAGCAGTTCTTC
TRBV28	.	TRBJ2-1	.	CASSFGSSQFF	TGTGCCAGCAGTTTTGGTTCTAGCCAGTTCTTC
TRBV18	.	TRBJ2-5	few	CASSPRGQETQYF	TGTGCCAGCTCACCAAGAGGGCAAGAGACCCAGTACTTC
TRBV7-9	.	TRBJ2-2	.	CASSSPFFTGELFF	TGTGCCAGCAGCTCCCCTTTCTTCACCGGGGAGCTGTTTTTT
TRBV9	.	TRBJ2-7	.	CASSLSGQVAYEQYF	TGTGCCAGCAGCCTATCAGGGCAGGTCGCCTACGAGCAGTACTTC
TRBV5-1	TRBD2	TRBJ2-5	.	CASRSGGQQETQYF	TGCGCCAGCAGGTCGGGAGGGCAACAAGAGACCCAGTACTTC
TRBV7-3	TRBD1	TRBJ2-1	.	CASSSTGLGEQFF	TGTGCCAGCAGCTCGACAGGGTTAGGGGAGCAGTTCTTC
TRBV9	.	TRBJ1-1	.	CASSGGRGRTTEAFF	TGTGCCAGCAGCGGGGGCAGGGGTCGAACCACTGAAGCTTTCTTT
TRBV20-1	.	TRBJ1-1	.	CSAGGGTEAFF	TGCAGTGCTGGGGGGGGGACTGAAGCTTTCTTT
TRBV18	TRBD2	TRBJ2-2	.	CASSRSGRAFDGELFF	TGTGCCAGCTCACGTAGCGGGAGGGCCTTCGACGGGGAGCTGTTTTTT
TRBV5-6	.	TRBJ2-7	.	CASSLHGFSYEQYF	TGTGCCAGCAGCTTGCACGGGTTCTCCTACGAGCAGTACTTC
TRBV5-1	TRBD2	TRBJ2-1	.	CASSPFSGGYNEQFF	TGCGCCAGCAGCCCCTTTAGCGGGGGGTACAATGAGCAGTTCTTC
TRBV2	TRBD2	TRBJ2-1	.	CASSDWPSGSTYNEQFF	TGTGCCAGCAGTGACTGGCCAAGCGGGAGTACCTACAATGAGCAGTTCTTC
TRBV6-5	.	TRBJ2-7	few	CASSYWGPGPSYEQYF	TGTGCCAGCAGTTACTGGGGCCCCGGCCCAAGCTACGAGCAGTACTTC
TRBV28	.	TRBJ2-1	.	CASTFGGPYNEQFF	TGTGCCAGCACCTTCGGGGGGCCCTACAATGAGCAGTTCTTC
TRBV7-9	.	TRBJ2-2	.	CASSPSEIPGELFF	TGTGCCAGCAGCCCTTCCGAGATCCCCGGGGAGCTGTTTTTT
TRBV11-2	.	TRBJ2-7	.	CASSLTGNFYEQYF	TGTGCCAGCAGCTTAACGGGGAATTTTTACGAGCAGTACTTC
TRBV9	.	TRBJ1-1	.	CASSPPRARGLDTEAFF	TGTGCCAGCAGCCCCCCTCGGGCAAGGGGGTTGGACACTGAAGCTTTCTTT
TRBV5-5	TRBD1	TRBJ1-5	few	CASNPGQGGQPQHF	TGTGCCAGCAACCCGGGACAGGGTGGTCAGCCCCAGCATTTT
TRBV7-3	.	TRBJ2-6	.	CASSLGAGANVLTF	TGTGCCAGCAGCCTCGGGGCTGGGGCCAACGTCCTGACTTTC
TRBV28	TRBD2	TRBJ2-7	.	CASRSGGRALEQYF	TGTGCCAGCAGGTCGGGCGGGAGGGCCCTCGAGCAGTACTTC
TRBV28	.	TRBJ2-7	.	CASSLRPKRLSGEQYF	TGTGCCAGCAGTTTAAGACCTAAGCGGTTATCGGGCGAGCAGTACTTC
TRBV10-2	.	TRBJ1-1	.	CASSEMGGTEAFF	TGCGCCAGCAGTGAGATGGGGGGTACTGAAGCTTTCTTT
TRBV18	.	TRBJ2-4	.	CASSPPALTAKNIQYF	TGTGCCAGCTCACCACCGGCCCTCACAGCCAAAAACATTCAGTACTTC
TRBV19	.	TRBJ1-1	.	CASSLDSGVQAFF	TGTGCCAGTAGTTTAGACAGCGGCGTTCAAGCTTTCTTT
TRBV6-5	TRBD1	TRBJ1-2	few	CASSLRTGDAGYTF	TGTGCCAGCAGCCTCCGGACAGGGGATGCTGGCTACACCTTC
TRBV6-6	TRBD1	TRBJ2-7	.	CASSTGTGLAEQYF	TGTGCCAGCAGTACCGGGACAGGGCTCGCAGAGCAGTACTTC
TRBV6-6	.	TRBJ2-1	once	CASSRVSYNEQFF	TGTGCCAGCAGCAGGGTCTCCTACAATGAGCAGTTCTTC
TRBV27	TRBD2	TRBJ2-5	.	CASSLSNPWSGRADPPQEQYF	TGTGCCAGCAGTTTATCGAATCCTTGGAGCGGGAGGGCCGATCCTCCCCAAGAGCAGTACTTC
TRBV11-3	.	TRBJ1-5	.	CASSLKVIGRVNQPQHF	TGTGCCAGCAGCTTAAAGGTGATCGGGCGGGTGAATCAGCCCCAGCATTTT
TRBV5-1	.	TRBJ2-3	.	CASSLDAGTDTQYF	TGCGCCAGCAGCTTGGATGCCGGGACAGATACGCAGTATTTT
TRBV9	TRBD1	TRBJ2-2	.	CASSVRGQGTGELFF	TGTGCCAGCAGCGTGCGGGGACAGGGTACCGGGGAGCTGTTTTTT
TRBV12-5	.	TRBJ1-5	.	CASGYDRPNQPQHF	TGTGCTAGTGGTTACGACAGGCCTAATCAGCCCCAGCATTTT
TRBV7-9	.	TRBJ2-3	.	CASSLQGESDTQYF	TGTGCCAGCAGCTTACAGGGCGAGTCAGATACGCAGTATTTT
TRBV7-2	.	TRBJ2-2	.	CASSLGRNTGELFF	TGTGCCAGCAGCTTAGGTCGGAACACCGGGGAGCTGTTTTTT
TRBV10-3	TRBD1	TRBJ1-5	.	CATGQAKILSNQPQHF	TGTGCCACCGGACAGGCCAAGATACTTAGCAATCAGCCCCAGCATTTT